This is a list of T cell receptor beta chains from one sample in a study of cytomegalovirus exposure and HLA in healthy donors. Using immunoSEQ multiplex PCR, the repertoire was profiled, and TCRdb retains in-frame clones only, with some absent. The sample has roughly 88,000 clones. The sequenced material came from PBMCs. These receptors originate from a man aged 50 to 59 in good health and CMV-seropositive. Each CDR3 is given with its conserved first and last residue. The D gene is left open where the match is weak.

TRBJ2-1 | TRBV19 | TRBD2 | TGTGCCAGTAGCCTGGGGGGACTAGGAGGTAACAATGAGCAGTTCTTC | CASSLGGLGGNNEQFF
TRBJ1-1 | TRBV7-9 | . | TGTGCCAGCAGCTTAACAGCACAGGGAGTTGAAGCTTTCTTT | CASSLTAQGVEAFF
TRBJ2-1 | TRBV6-5 | TRBD1 | TGTGCCAGCAGTGACTCGACAGGGGCCGATGAGCAGTTCTTC | CASSDSTGADEQFF
TRBJ1-1 | TRBV4-1 | . | TGCGCCAGCAGCCAAGAAGGTTCGGTGGCAGGAGGCTCCGAAGCTTTCTTT | CASSQEGSVAGGSEAFF
TRBJ1-5 | TRBV4-1 | . | TGCGCCAGCAGCCAAGGGTACTCTCAGCCCCAGCATTTT | CASSQGYSQPQHF
TRBJ2-1 | TRBV7-8 | TRBD1 | TGTGCCAGCAGCACCCTGAACAGGGGCAGACTTTACAATGAGCAGTTCTTC | CASSTLNRGRLYNEQFF
TRBJ2-5 | TRBV5-8 | TRBD2 | TGTGCCCAGACGAGCGGGAGGGGCAGTCAAGAGACCCAGTACTTC | CAQTSGRGSQETQYF
TRBJ2-4 | TRBV4-1 | TRBD2 | TGCGCCAGCAGCCAAGGCCTCATAGCGGGAGGGACTAAAAACATTCAGTACTTC | CASSQGLIAGGTKNIQYF
TRBJ1-5 | TRBV12-5 | . | TGTGCTAGTGGTTTGTCTTCAGGGGTCCCCCAGCATTTT | CASGLSSGVPQHF
TRBJ1-2 | TRBV4-3 | . | TGCGCCAGCAGCCAAGACTCGACAGGCAACTATGGCTACACCTTC | CASSQDSTGNYGYTF
TRBJ1-2 | TRBV29-1 | TRBD1 | TGCAGCGTTGAAGTATCTGGGACAGGGTACTATGGCTACACCTTC | CSVEVSGTGYYGYTF
TRBJ1-1 | TRBV11-1 | TRBD1 | TGTGCCAGCAGCTCCGGACAGGGACACACTGAAGCTTTCTTT | CASSSGQGHTEAFF
TRBJ2-7 | TRBV19 | TRBD1 | TGTGCCAGTAGTATAGTCCAGGACAGGGACGCCGAGCAGTACTTC | CASSIVQDRDAEQYF
TRBJ1-2 | TRBV6-5 | . | TGTGCCAGCAGCCTTCAGGCGGGGGGCTACTATGGCTACACCTTC | CASSLQAGGYYGYTF
TRBJ2-5 | TRBV27 | TRBD2 | TGTGCCAGCAGTCCTACCGGACTAGCGGGAGGTTTCGTACAAGAGACCCAGTACTTC | CASSPTGLAGGFVQETQYF
TRBJ1-1 | TRBV7-9 | . | TGTGCCAGCAGATCCACAGAGAACACTGAAGCTTTCTTT | CASRSTENTEAFF
TRBJ1-4 | TRBV18 | . | TGTGCCAGCGGACCCCGGGGGGCCCAAGAAAAACTGTTTTTT | CASGPRGAQEKLFF
TRBJ1-1 | TRBV4-3 | . | TGCGCCAGCAGCCTCGACTATCATGGCGCCATGAACACTGAAGCTTTCTTT | CASSLDYHGAMNTEAFF
TRBJ2-7 | TRBV27 | TRBD2 | TGTGCCAGCAGCGAAACTGCTAGCGGGAGGAACGAGCAGTACTTC | CASSETASGRNEQYF
TRBJ1-4 | TRBV4-1 | . | TGCGCCAGCAGCGGAGAGCCGGATGAAAAACTGTTTTTT | CASSGEPDEKLFF
TRBJ1-1 | TRBV7-9 | . | TGTGCCAGCAGCTTAGCGGGTCAGGGAGGCACTGAAGCTTTCTTT | CASSLAGQGGTEAFF
TRBJ1-2 | TRBV28 | . | TGTGCCAGCAGTTTGGAGGGCCCAGATGGCTACACCTTC | CASSLEGPDGYTF
TRBJ2-1 | TRBV7-9 | . | TGTGCCAGCAGCTTAGTCCAGGTTGGGAATGAGCAGTTCTTC | CASSLVQVGNEQFF
TRBJ2-1 | TRBV4-3 | TRBD2 | TGCGCCAGCAGCCTCCGGACTGACGGGGGGAATGAGCAGTTCTTC | CASSLRTDGGNEQFF
TRBJ2-1 | TRBV4-3 | TRBD2 | TGCGCCAGCAGCCGATTCCCACTAGCGGGAGGGCCCGGTGAGCAGTTCTTC | CASSRFPLAGGPGEQFF
TRBJ2-1 | TRBV7-2 | . | TGTGCCAGCAGCTTACTACAGGACAATGAGCAGTTCTTC | CASSLLQDNEQFF
TRBJ1-5 | TRBV10-3 | . | TGTGCCATCAGTGAGTCGGGGGGTATAGGTCAGCCCCAGCATTTT | CAISESGGIGQPQHF
TRBJ1-1 | TRBV6-5 | . | TGTGCCAGCAGACCCCAGGGGAACACTGAAGCTTTCTTT | CASRPQGNTEAFF
TRBJ2-2 | TRBV9 | . | TGTGCCAGCAGCGCCGCAGGTGGGGAGGCCGGGGAGCTGTTTTTT | CASSAAGGEAGELFF
TRBJ2-1 | TRBV7-3 | TRBD2 | TGTGCCAGCAGCTCCGGTTCCGGGAGGGCCAATGAGCAGTTCTTC | CASSSGSGRANEQFF
TRBJ2-3 | TRBV7-2 | . | TGTGCCAGCAGCCCCCGGCTAGCGCGAAACGATACGCAGTATTTT | CASSPRLARNDTQYF
TRBJ1-2 | TRBV2 | . | TGTGCCAGCGCACTCTATGATAACTATGGCTACACCTTC | CASALYDNYGYTF
TRBJ1-1 | TRBV20-1 | . | TGCAGTGCTCCCACGGACACTGAAGCTTTCTTT | CSAPTDTEAFF
TRBJ1-5 | TRBV18 | . | TGTGCCAGCTCACCGGGGGGATCAACGGCCTATTATAGCAATCAGCCCCAGCATTTT | CASSPGGSTAYYSNQPQHF
TRBJ1-1 | TRBV19 | TRBD1 | TGTGCCAGTAGTATAGGGGGAATGACAGGGTTATACACTGAAGCTTTCTTT | CASSIGGMTGLYTEAFF
TRBJ1-1 | TRBV9 | TRBD1 | TGTGCCAGCAGCGCAGGGACAGGGGTGAACACTGAAGCTTTCTTT | CASSAGTGVNTEAFF
TRBJ2-7 | TRBV29-1 | . | TGCAGCGTTTCTGCAGGGGGGAGCGAGCAGTACTTC | CSVSAGGSEQYF
TRBJ1-2 | TRBV4-3 | . | TGCGCCAGCAGCCAAGATAGGGAGCTAAGCTATGGCTACACCTTC | CASSQDRELSYGYTF
TRBJ1-5 | TRBV4-3 | . | TGCGCCAGCAGCCAAGATCCGTATAGCAATCAGCCCCAGCATTTT | CASSQDPYSNQPQHF
TRBJ2-2 | TRBV30 | . | TGTGCCTGGAGTCCCGGGACTCCAACCGGGGAGCTGTTTTTT | CAWSPGTPTGELFF
TRBJ2-1 | TRBV6-5 | . | TGTGCCAGCAGACAGGAGACCGCCAGCAATGAGCAGTTCTTC | CASRQETASNEQFF
TRBJ2-2 | TRBV29-1 | . | TGCAGCGTGCCCCTTCGGGGGTCCGGGGAGCTGTTTTTT | CSVPLRGSGELFF